These T cell receptor beta chains were read from a single sample in a study of T-cell reconstitution after alpha-beta-depleted transplantation in children. TCRdb reprocessed the PCR reads via MiXCR and lists one record per CDR3 protein. The table has about 830,000 distinct CDR3 sequences, around 17% seen once. Sequencing used PBMCs, mostly from graft donor cells, obtained 360 days after TCRalphabeta/CD19-depleted stem cell transplant. Receptor source: a male patient younger than 18 who had a stem cell transplant for acute lymphoblastic leukemia, so the T cells may come from the graft donor. Both conserved end residues are part of each CDR3. Size values are once, few and many counts, or a class for expanded clones, and some rows have none.

>few|TRBJ2-4|TRBV20-1
CSAKPPGGQGSLIIESKNIQYF
>few|TRBJ2-3|TRBV4-1
CASSQFKTSGRGRTQYF
>.|TRBJ1-2|TRBV12-3/TRBV12-4
CASRGRSGGYTF
>few|TRBJ2-7|TRBV25-1
CASRGGIEQYF
>.|TRBJ2-7|TRBV20-1
CSATPHAGTANYEQYF
>.|TRBJ2-7|TRBV5-1
CASRDRAFDEQYF
>.|TRBJ2-7|TRBV5-1
CASSPGTDLYEQYF
>.|TRBJ1-1|TRBV9
CASSLSGTANTEAFF
>.|TRBJ1-2|TRBV18
CASSSSVLQGFNGYTF
>few|TRBJ2-2|TRBV12-3/TRBV12-4
CASSFAGSDTGELFF
>few|TRBJ2-7|TRBV3-1
CASSFTGLGYEQYF
>few|TRBJ2-1|TRBV5-1
CASSTPPPGLFF
>.|TRBJ2-7|TRBV11-2
CASSAVWTRNYGQYF
>few|TRBJ1-4|TRBV5-1
CASSLAGVPSNEKLFF
>.|TRBJ1-1|TRBV5-1
CASRGQGPTEAFF